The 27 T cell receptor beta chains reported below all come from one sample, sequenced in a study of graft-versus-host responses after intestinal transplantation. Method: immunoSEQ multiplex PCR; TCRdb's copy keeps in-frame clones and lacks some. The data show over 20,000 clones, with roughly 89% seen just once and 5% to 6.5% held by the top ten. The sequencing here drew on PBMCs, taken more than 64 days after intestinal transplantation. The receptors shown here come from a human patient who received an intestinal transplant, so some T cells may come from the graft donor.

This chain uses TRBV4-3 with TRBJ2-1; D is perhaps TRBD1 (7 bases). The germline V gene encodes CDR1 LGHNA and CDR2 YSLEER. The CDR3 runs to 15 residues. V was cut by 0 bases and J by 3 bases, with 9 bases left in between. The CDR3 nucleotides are TGCGCCAGCAGCCAAGACAGGGGGGACTACAATGAGCAGTTCTTC. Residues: CASSQDRGDYNEQFF.

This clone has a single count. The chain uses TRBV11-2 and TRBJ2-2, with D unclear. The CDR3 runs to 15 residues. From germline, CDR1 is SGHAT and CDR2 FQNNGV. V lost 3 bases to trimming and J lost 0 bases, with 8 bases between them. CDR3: CASSFMGSNTGELFF. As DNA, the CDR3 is TGTGCCAGCAGCTTTATGGGGTCGAACACCGGGGAGCTGTTTTTT.

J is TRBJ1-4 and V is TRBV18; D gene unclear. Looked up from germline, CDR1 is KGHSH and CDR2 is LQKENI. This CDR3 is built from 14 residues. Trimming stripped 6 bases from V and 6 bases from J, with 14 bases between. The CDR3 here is CASSQTSTYEKLFF. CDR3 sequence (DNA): TGTGCCAGCTCGCAGACATCCACCTATGAAAAACTGTTTTTT.

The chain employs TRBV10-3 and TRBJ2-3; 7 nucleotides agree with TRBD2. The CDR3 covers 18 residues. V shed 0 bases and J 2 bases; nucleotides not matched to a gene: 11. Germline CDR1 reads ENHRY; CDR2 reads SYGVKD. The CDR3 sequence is CAISESFRLAEVTDTQYF. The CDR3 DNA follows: TGTGCCATCAGTGAGTCGTTCAGACTAGCAGAGGTCACAGATACGCAGTATTTT.

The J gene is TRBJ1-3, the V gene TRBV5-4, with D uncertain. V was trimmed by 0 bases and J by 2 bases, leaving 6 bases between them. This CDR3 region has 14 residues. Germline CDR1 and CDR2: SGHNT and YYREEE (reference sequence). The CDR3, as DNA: TGTGCCAGCAGCTTGGAGGCAGCTGGAAACACCATATATTTT. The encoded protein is CASSLEAAGNTIYF.

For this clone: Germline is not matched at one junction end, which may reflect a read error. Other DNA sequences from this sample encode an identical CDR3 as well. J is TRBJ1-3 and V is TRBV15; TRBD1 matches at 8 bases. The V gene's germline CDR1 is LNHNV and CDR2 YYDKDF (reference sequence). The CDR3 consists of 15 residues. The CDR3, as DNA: TGCGCCACCAGCAGAGACAGGGGCTCTGGAAACACCATATATTTT. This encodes CATSRDRGSGNTIYF.

Here the CDR3 reads CASSLAQGDFSPLHF. The CDR3 coding sequence is TGTGCCAGCAGCTTAGCACAGGGGGATTTCTCACCCCTCCACTTT. The chain has TRBV7-2 and TRBJ1-6, with 8 nucleotides matching TRBD1. The CDR3 covers 15 residues. V was clipped by 0 bases and J by 10 bases; unmatched bases: 5. In germline, CDR1 is SGHTA, CDR2 FQGNSA.

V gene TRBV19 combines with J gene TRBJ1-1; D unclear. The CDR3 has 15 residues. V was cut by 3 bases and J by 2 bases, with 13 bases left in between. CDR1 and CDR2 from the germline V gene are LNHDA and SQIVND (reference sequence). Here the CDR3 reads CASSMPTVVNTEAFF. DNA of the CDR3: TGTGCCAGTAGTATGCCGACGGTGGTCAACACTGAAGCTTTCTTT.

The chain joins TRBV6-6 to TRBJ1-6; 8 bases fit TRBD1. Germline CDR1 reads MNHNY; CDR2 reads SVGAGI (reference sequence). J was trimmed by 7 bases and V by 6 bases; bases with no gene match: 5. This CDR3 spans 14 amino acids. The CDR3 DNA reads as TGTGCCAGCAGGCAACAGGGGGGAAATTCACCCCTCCACTTT. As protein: CASRQQGGNSPLHF.

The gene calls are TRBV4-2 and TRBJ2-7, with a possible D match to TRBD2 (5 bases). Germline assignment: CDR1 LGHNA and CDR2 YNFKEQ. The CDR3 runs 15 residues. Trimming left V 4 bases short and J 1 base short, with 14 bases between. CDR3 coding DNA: TGTGCCAGCAGCCCCAAAAGGTCGGGATCCTACGAGCAGTACTTC. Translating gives CASSPKRSGSYEQYF.

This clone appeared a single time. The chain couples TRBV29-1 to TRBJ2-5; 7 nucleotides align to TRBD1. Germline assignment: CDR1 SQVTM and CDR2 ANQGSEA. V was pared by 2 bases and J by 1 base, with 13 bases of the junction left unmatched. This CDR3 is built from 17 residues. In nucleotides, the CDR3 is TGCAGCGTTGAAATCCGGGACAGAACTACCCTCCAAGAGACCCAGTACTTC. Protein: CSVEIRDRTTLQETQYF.

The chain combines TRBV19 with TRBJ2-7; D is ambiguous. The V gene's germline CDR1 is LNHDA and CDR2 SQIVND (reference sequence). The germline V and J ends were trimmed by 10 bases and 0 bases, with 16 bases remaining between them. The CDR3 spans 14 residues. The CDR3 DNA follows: TGTGCCACCAACTCCGAGTCCAGCTCCTACGAGCAGTACTTC. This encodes CATNSESSSYEQYF.

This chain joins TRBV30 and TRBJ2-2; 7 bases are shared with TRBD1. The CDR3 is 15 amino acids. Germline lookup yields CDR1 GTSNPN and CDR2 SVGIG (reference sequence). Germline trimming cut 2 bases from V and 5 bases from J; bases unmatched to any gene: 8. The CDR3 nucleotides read TGTGCCTGGAGTCTTATACAGGGGAATACCGGGGAGCTGTTTTTT. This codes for CAWSLIQGNTGELFF.

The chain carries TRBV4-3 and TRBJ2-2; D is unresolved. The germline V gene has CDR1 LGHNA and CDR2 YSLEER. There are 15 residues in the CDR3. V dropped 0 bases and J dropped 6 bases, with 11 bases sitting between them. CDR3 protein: CASSQDIEVAGELFF. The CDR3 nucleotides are TGCGCCAGCAGCCAAGATATTGAGGTGGCCGGGGAGCTGTTTTTT.

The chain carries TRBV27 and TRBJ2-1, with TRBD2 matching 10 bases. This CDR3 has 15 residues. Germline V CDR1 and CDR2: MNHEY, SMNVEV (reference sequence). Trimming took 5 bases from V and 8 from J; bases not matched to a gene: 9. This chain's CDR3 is CASSPSGGVIYEQFF. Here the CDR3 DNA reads TGTGCCAGCAGTCCCAGCGGGGGGGTTATATATGAGCAGTTCTTC.

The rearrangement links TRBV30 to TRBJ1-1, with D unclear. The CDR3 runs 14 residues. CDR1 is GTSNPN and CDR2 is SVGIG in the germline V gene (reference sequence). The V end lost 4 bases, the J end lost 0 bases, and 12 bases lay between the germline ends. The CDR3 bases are TGTGCCTGGATCCCTGTGGGGATGAACACTGAAGCTTTCTTT. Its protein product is CAWIPVGMNTEAFF. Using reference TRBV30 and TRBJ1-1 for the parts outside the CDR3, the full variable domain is SQTIHQWPATLVQPVGSPLSLECTVEGTSNPNLYWYRQAAGRGLQLLFYSVGIGQISSEVPQNLSASRPQDRQFILSSKKLLLSDSGFYLCAWIPVGMNTEAFFGQGTRLTVV.

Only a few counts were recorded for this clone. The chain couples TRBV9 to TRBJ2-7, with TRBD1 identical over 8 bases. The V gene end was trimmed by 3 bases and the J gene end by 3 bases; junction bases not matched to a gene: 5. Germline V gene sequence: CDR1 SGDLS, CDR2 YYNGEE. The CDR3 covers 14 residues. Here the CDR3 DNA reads TGTGCCAGCAGCGGACAGGGGAGCGACTACGAGCAGTACTTC. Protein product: CASSGQGSDYEQYF.

The CDR3 spells CASIGKTGGPSNYGYTF. CDR3 bases: TGTGCCAGTATAGGGAAAACAGGGGGCCCGTCTAACTATGGCTACACCTTC. This sequence joins TRBV19 and TRBJ1-2; 9 bases are a match to TRBD1. Germline-derived CDR1 and CDR2 are LNHDA and SQIVND (reference sequence). CDR3 size: 17 residues. V lost 7 bases and J lost 0; bases outside the gene matches: 12.

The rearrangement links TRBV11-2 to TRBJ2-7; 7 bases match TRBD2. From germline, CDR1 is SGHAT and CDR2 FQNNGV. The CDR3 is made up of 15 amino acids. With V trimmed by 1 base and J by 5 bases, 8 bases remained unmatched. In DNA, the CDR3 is TGTGCCAGCAGCTTAGCGGCCGGGGGGTCCGACGAGCAGTACTTC. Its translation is CASSLAAGGSDEQYF.

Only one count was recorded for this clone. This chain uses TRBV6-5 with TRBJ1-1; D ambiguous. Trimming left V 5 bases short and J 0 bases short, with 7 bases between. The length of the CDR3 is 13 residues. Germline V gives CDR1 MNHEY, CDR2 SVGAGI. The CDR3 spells CASSQYMNTEAFF. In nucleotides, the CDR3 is TGTGCCAGCAGTCAGTACATGAACACTGAAGCTTTCTTT.

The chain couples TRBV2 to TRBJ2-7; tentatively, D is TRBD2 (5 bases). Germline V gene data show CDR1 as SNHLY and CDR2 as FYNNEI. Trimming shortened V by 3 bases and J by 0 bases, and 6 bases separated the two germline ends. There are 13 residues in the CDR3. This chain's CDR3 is CASSEGSSYEQYF. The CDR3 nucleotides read TGTGCCAGCAGTGAGGGGAGCTCCTACGAGCAGTACTTC. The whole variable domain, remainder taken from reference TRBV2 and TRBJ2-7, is EPEVTQTPSHQVTQMGQEVILRCVPISNHLYFYWYRQILGQKVEFLVSFYNNEISEKSEIFDDQFSVERPDGSNFTLKIRSTKLEDSAMYFCASSEGSSYEQYFGPGTRLTVT.

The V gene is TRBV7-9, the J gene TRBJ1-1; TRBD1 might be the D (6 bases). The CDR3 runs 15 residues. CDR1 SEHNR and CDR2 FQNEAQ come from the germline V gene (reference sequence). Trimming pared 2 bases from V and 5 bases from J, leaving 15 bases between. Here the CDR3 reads CASSLPRGARTEAFF. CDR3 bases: TGTGCCAGCAGCTTACCCCGGGGGGCGCGAACTGAAGCTTTCTTT.

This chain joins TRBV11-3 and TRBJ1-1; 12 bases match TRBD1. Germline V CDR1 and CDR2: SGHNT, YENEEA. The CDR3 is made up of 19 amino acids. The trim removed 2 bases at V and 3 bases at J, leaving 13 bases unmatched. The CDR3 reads CASSLLFNPGQGAHTEAFF. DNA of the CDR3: TGTGCCAGCAGCTTATTGTTTAATCCGGGACAGGGGGCCCACACTGAAGCTTTCTTT. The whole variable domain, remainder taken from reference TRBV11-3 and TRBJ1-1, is EAGVVQSPRYKIIEKKQPVAFWCNPISGHNTLYWYLQNLGQGPELLIRYENEEAVDDSQLPKDRFSAERLKGVDSTLKIQPAELGDSAVYLCASSLLFNPGQGAHTEAFFGQGTRLTVV.

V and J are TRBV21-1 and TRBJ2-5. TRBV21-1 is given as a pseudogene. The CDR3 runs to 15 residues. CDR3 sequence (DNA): TGTGCCAGCAGCAAAGGTGGGGGACGTTGGAAGACCCAGTACTTC. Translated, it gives CASSKGGGRWKTQYF.

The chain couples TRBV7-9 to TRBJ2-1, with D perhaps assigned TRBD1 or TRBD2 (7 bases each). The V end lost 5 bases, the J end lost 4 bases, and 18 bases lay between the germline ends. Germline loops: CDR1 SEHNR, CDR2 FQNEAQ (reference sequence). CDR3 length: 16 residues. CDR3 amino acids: CASSPGGTGEYNEQFF. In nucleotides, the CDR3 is TGTGCCAGCAGCCCGGGGGGTACAGGGGAGTACAATGAGCAGTTCTTC.

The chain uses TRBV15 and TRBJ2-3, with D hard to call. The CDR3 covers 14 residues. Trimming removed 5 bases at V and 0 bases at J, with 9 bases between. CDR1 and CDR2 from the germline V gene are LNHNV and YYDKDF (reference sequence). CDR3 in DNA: TGTGCCACCAGCCCCCAGTTTAGCACAGATACGCAGTATTTT. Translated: CATSPQFSTDTQYF.

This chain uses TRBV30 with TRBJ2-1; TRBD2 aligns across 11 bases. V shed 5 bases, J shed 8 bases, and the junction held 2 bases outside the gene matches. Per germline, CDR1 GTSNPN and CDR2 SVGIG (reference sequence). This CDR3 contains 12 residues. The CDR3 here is CAWETSGDEQFF. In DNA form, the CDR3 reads TGTGCCTGGGAGACTAGCGGGGATGAGCAGTTCTTC. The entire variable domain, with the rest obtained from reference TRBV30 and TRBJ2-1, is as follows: SQTIHQWPATLVQPVGSPLSLECTVEGTSNPNLYWYRQAAGRGLQLLFYSVGIGQISSEVPQNLSASRPQDRQFILSSKKLLLSDSGFYLCAWETSGDEQFFGPGTRLTVL.